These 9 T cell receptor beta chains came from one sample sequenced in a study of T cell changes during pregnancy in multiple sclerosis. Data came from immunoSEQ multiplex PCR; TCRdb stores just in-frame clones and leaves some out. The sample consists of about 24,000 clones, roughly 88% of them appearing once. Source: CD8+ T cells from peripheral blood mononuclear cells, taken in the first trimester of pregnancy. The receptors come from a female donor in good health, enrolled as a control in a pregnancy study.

CDR3 in DNA: TGTGCCAGCAGCCCATCAGGGGACAGCCTGACCTTAAGTGGCTACACCTTC. Translating it yields CASSPSGDSLTLSGYTF. This rearrangement joins TRBV7-9 to TRBJ1-2, with 7 bases matching TRBD1. Germline V gene sequence: CDR1 SEHNR, CDR2 FQNEAQ (reference sequence). CDR3 length equals 17 residues. The V and J ends lost 5 bases and 7 bases, in that order; junction bases with no gene match: 19.

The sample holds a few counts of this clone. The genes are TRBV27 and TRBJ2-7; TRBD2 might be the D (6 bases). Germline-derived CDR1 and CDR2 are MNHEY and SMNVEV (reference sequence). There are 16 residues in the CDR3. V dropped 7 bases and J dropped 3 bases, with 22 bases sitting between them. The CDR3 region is CASISFNTGLFYEQYF. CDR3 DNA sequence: TGTGCCAGCATCAGCTTTAACACGGGACTGTTCTACGAGCAGTACTTC.

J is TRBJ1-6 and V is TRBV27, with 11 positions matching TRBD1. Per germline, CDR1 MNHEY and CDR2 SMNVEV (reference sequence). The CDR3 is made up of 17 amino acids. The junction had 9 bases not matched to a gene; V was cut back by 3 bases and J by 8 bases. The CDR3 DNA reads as TGTGCCAGCAGTTTCCGGACAGGGGGCGCGAGCGATTCACCCCTCCACTTT. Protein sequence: CASSFRTGGASDSPLHF.

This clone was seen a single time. The CDR3 loop reads CASSPRGGPYNEQFF. In DNA form, the CDR3 reads TGTGCCAGCAGCCCGCGGGGGGGCCCTTACAATGAGCAGTTCTTC. V is TRBV7-9 and J is TRBJ2-1, with 9 bases identical to TRBD2. The J segment lost 4 bases and the V segment lost 5 bases, leaving 6 bases of the junction unmatched. Germline lookup yields CDR1 SEHNR and CDR2 FQNEAQ (reference sequence). CDR3 length: 15 residues.

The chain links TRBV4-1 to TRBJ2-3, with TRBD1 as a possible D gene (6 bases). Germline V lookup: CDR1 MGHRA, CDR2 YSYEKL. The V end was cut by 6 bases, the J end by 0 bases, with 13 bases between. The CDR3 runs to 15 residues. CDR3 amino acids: CASRWRQVSTDTQYF. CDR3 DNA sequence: TGCGCCAGCAGGTGGAGACAGGTTAGCACAGATACGCAGTATTTT.

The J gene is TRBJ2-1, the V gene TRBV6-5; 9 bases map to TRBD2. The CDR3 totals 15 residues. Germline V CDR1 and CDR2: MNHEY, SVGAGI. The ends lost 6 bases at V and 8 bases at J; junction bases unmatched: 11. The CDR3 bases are TGTGCCAGCAGCCGTCGGTCAGCGGGGGGCGATGAGCAGTTCTTC. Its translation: CASSRRSAGGDEQFF.

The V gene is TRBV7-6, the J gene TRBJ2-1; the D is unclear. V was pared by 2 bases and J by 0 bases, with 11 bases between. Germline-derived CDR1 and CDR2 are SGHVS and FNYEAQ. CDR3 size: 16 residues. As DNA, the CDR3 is TGTGCCAGCAGCTTACGGATACTATCCTCCTACAATGAGCAGTTCTTC. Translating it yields CASSLRILSSYNEQFF.

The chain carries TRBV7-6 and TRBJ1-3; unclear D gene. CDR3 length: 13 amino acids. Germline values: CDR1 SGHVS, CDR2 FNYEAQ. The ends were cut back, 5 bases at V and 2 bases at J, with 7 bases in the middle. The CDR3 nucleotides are TGTGCCAGCAGCGCAGGCCCTGGAAACACCATATATTTT. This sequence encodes CASSAGPGNTIYF.

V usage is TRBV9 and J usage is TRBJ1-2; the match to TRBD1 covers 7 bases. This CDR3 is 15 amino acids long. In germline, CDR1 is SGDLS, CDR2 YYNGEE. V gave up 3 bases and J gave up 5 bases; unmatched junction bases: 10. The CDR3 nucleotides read TGTGCCAGCAGCGGGACAGGTTCACCGCTGTATGGCTACACCTTC. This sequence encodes CASSGTGSPLYGYTF.